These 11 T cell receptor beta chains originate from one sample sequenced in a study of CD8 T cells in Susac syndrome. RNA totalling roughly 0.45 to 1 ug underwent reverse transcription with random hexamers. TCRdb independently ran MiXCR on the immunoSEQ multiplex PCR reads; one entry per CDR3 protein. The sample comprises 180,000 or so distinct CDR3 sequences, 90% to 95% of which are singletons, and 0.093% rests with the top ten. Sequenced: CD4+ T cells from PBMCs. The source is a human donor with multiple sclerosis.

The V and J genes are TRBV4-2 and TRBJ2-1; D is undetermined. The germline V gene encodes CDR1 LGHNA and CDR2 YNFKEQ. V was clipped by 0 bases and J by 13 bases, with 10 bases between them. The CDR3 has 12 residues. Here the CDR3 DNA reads TGTGCCAGCAGCCAAGATCGAGAACGTCAGTTCTTC. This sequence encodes CASSQDRERQFF.

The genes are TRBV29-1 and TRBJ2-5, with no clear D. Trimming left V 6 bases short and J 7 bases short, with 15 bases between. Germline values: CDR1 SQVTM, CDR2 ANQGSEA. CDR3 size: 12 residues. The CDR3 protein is CSVQESGRTQYF. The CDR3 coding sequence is TGCAGCGTCCAGGAGTCTGGCAGGACCCAGTACTTC.

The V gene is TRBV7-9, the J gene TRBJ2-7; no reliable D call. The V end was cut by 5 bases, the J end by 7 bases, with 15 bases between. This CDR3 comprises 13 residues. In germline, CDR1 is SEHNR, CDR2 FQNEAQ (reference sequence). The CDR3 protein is CASSPPRLGEQYF. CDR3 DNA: TGTGCCAGCAGCCCCCCGCGGTTGGGAGAGCAGTACTTC.

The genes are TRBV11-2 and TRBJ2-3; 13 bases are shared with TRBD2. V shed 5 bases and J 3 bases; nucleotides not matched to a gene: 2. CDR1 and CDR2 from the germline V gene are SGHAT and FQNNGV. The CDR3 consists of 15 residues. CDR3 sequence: CASSRTSGRTDTQYF. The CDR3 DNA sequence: TGTGCCAGCAGCCGGACTAGCGGGAGAACAGATACGCAGTATTTT. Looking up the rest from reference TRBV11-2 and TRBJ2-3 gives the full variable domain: EAGVAQSPRYKIIEKRQSVAFWCNPISGHATLYWYQQILGQGPKLLIQFQNNGVVDDSQLPKDRFSAERLKGVDSTLKIQPAKLEDSAVYLCASSRTSGRTDTQYFGPGTRLTVL.

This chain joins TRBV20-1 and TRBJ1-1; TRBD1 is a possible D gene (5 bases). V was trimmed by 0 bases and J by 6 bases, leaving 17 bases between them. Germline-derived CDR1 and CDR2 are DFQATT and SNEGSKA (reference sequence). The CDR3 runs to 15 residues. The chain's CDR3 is CSARDWGRAMAEAFF. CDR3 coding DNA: TGCAGTGCTAGAGATTGGGGCAGGGCGATGGCTGAAGCTTTCTTT.

The DNA for the CDR3 is TGTGCCAGCAGTTTAAGACCCCCCACAGATACGCAGTATTTT. This encodes CASSLRPPTDTQYF. The rearrangement links TRBV27 to TRBJ2-3; no clear D. V was clipped by 2 bases and J by 2 bases, with 8 bases between them. CDR1 and CDR2 from the germline V gene are MNHEY and SMNVEV (reference sequence). The CDR3 consists of 14 residues.

In DNA, the CDR3 is TGTGCCAGCACCTATCGAGCGGGAGCCTACGAGCAGTACTTC. This gives the protein CASTYRAGAYEQYF. The chain couples TRBV13 to TRBJ2-7; TRBD2 agrees at 8 bases. Germline CDR1 reads PRHDT; CDR2 reads FYEKMQ (reference sequence). The CDR3 length is 14 residues. The ends lost 7 bases at V and 2 bases at J; junction bases unmatched: 7.

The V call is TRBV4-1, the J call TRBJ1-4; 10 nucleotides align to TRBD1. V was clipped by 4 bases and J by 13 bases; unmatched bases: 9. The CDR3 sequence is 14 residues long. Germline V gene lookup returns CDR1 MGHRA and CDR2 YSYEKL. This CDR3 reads CASSLRDRGSSLFF. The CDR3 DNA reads TGCGCCAGCAGCCTCCGGGACAGGGGAAGTTCACTGTTTTTT.

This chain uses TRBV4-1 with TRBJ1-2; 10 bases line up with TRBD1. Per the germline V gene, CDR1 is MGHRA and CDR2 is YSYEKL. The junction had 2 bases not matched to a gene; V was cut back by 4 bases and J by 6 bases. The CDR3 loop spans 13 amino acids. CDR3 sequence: CASSRGTGDGYTF. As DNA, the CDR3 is TGCGCCAGCAGCCGCGGGACAGGGGATGGCTACACCTTC.

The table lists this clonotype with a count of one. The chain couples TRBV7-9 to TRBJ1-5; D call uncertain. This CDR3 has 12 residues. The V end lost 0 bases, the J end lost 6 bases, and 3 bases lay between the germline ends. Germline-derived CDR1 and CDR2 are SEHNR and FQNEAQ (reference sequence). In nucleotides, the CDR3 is TGTGCCAGCAGCTTAGCCTCTCAGCCCCAGCATTTT. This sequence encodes CASSLASQPQHF.

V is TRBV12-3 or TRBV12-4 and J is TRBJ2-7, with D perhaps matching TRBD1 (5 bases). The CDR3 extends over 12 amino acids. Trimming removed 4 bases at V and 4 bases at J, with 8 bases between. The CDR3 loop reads CASSWGRYEQYF. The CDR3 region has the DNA TGTGCCAGCAGTTGGGGCAGGTACGAGCAGTACTTC.